The source of this TCR beta chain is a study of CD8 T cells in ankylosing spondylitis. The sample holds a few counts of this clonotype. Its antigen is undetermined. Notes on the study in general: For ankylosing spondylitis blood, a TCR beta motif of roughly 8 highly homologous variants appeared characteristic.

TCRdb ran MiXCR on the 5' RACE reads and lists one entry per CDR3 protein. The sample gives more than 250,000 distinct CDR3 sequences, 7% to 9% of which show up once; roughly 15% is in the top ten. Germline values: CDR1 DFQATT, CDR2 SNEGSKA (reference sequence). This CDR3 region has 17 residues. V lost 0 bases and J lost 0; bases outside the gene matches: 5. The sequence was collected from a male donor with ankylosing spondylitis. The sample was blood, either unsorted or a sorted T cell fraction (not recorded which). J is TRBJ2-1 and V is TRBV20-1; 10 bases line up with TRBD2. The CDR3 DNA is TGCAGTGCTAGAGATTTACTAGCGGGAAGCTCCTACAATGAGCAGTTCTTC. This encodes CSARDLLAGSSYNEQFF.